The clone carrying this TCR beta chain came up a few times. Its specificity is unknown. The entry originates in a study of CD8+ T cells in alopecia areata. Study-wide findings and caveats: Unlike in mice, where it was clearer, TCR sharing across patients was less clear, possibly HLA-related.

TCR sequencing used cDNA made by reverse transcription of extracted RNA. Profiling relied on immunoSEQ multiplex PCR, and the TCRdb table lists in-frame clones only, not all of them. The sample lists approximately 140,000 clones; around 47% were seen once. Germline CDR1 reads SGHTA; CDR2 reads FQGNSA. This CDR3 comprises 11 residues. V dropped 4 bases and J dropped 5 bases, with 5 bases sitting between them. The genes are TRBV7-2 and TRBJ2-5; D call uncertain. Sequences were obtained from CD4+ T cells sorted from blood. The receptor was derived from a human donor with alopecia areata. DNA for the CDR3: TGTGCCAGCAGCTCTGACGAGACCCAGTACTTC. Amino acid sequence: CASSSDETQYF.